This T cell receptor (beta chain) was captured in a study of cytomegalovirus exposure and HLA in healthy donors. The CDR3 length is 15 residues. Germline loops: CDR1 MGHRA, CDR2 YSYEKL. Germline trimming cut 3 bases from V and 4 bases from J; bases unmatched to any gene: 4. PCR used 60 Vbeta primers and 13 Jbeta primers. Produced via immunoSEQ multiplex PCR; TCRdb's table is partial and in-frame only. This table holds 120,000 or so clones, around three quarters found once. The chain links TRBV4-1 to TRBJ2-7, with 12 nucleotides matching TRBD2. The TCR comes from a man aged 40-49 years in good health and CMV-seronegative. The source material was PBMCs. CDR3 bases: TGCGCCAGCAGCCAGACTAGCGGGGGAGGTTACGAGCAGTACTTC. It is translated as CASSQTSGGGYEQYF.